The 2 T cell receptor beta chains listed next were all sequenced from one sample in a study of OX40 agonist ivuxolimab in advanced cancers. Measured with immunoSEQ multiplex PCR; TCRdb has only the in-frame clones, and not every one. The table includes roughly 72,000 clones, nearly 90% detected once. The sample was CD4+ or CD8+ T cells sorted from blood, taken in a trial of the OX40 agonist ivuxolimab. Receptors were obtained from an adult with an advanced solid tumor such as melanoma, head and neck, liver or kidney cancer.

V is TRBV27 and J is TRBJ2-7, with 9 bases that match TRBD1. CDR1 is MNHEY, CDR2 SMNVEV, per germline (reference sequence). V shed 0 bases, J shed 3 bases, and the junction held 6 bases outside the gene matches. This CDR3 spans 16 amino acids. Here the CDR3 DNA reads TGTGCCAGCAGTTTATCCGCCGGGACAGGGTACTACGAGCAGTACTTC. It yields the protein CASSLSAGTGYYEQYF.

CDR3 protein: CASSFPGTAGVGEQYF. The CDR3, as DNA: TGTGCCAGCAGCTTCCCCGGGACAGCGGGAGTGGGGGAGCAGTACTTC. The chain carries TRBV5-4 and TRBJ2-7; the D gene is possibly TRBD2 (8 bases). The CDR3 extends over 16 amino acids. V lost 2 bases to trimming and J lost 7 bases, with 22 bases between them. CDR1 is SGHNT and CDR2 is YYREEE in the germline V gene (reference sequence).